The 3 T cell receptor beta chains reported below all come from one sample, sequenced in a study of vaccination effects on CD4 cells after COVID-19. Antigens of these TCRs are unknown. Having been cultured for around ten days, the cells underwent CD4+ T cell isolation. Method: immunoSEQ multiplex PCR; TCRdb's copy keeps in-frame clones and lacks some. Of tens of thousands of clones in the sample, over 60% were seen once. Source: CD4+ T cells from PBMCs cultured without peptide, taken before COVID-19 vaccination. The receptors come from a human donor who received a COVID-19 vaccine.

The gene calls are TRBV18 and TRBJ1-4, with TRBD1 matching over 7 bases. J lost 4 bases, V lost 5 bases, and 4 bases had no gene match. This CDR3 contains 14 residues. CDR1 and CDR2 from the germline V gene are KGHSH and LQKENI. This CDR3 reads CASSKGQDNEKLFF. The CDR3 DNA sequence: TGTGCCAGCTCAAAAGGACAGGATAATGAAAAACTGTTTTTT. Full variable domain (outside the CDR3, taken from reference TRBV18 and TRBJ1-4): NAGVMQNPRHLVRRRGQEARLRCSPMKGHSHVYWYRQLPEEGLKFMVYLQKENIIDESGMPKERFSAEFPKEGPSILRIQQVVRGDSAAYFCASSKGQDNEKLFFGSGTQLSVL.

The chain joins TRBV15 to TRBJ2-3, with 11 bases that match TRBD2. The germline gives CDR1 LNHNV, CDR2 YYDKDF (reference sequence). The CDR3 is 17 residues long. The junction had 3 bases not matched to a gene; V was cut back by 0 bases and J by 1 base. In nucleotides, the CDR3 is TGTGCCACCAGCAGAGATCTGACTAGCGGGGGCACAGATACGCAGTATTTT. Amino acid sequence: CATSRDLTSGGTDTQYF.

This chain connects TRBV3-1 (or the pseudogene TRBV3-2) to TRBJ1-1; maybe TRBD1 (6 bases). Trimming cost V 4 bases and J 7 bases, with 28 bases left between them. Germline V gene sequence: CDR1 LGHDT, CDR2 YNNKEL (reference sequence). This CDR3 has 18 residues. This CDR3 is CASSLSIGGGRGRGEAFF. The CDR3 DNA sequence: TGTGCCAGCAGCCTTTCTATCGGTGGGGGCAGGGGAAGGGGTGAAGCTTTCTTT.